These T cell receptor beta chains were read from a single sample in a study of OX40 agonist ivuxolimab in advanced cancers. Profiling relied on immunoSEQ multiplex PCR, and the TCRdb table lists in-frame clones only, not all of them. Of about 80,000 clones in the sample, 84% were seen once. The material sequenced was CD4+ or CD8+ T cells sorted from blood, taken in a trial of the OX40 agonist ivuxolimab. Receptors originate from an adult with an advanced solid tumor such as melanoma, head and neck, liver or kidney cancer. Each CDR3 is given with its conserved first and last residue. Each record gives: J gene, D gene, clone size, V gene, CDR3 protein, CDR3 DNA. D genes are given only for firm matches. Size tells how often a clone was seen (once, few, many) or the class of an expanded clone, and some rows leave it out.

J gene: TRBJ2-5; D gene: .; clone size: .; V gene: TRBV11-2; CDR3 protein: CASSLGGGNKETQYF; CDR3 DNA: TGTGCCAGCAGCTTAGGTGGGGGAAACAAAGAGACCCAGTACTTC
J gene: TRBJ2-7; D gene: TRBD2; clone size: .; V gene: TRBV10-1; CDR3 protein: CASSEGGSGSGAPYEQYF; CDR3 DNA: TGCGCCAGCAGTGAAGGGGGTAGCGGGAGCGGGGCCCCCTACGAGCAGTACTTC
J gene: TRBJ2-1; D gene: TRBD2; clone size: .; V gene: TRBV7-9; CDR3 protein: CASSPQTLAGAGDEQFF; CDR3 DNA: TGTGCCAGCAGCCCTCAAACTCTAGCGGGCGCGGGAGATGAGCAGTTCTTC
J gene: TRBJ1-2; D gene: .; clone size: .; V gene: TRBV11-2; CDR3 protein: CASSLDLPDGVGLVYGYTF; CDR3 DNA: TGTGCCAGCAGCTTAGATCTCCCCGACGGGGTAGGGCTGGTCTATGGCTACACCTTC
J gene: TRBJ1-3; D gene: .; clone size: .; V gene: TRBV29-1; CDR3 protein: CSAVSSGNTIYF; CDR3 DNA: TGCAGCGCTGTAAGCTCTGGAAACACCATATATTTT
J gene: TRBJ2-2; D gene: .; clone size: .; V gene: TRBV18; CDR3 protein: CASSSEISTGELFF; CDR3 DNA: TGTGCCAGCTCAAGCGAGATCAGCACCGGGGAGCTGTTTTTT
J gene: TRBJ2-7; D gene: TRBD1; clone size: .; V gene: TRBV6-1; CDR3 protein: CASSVGTGGTYEQYF; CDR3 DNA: TGTGCCAGCAGTGTAGGGACAGGGGGAACCTACGAGCAGTACTTC
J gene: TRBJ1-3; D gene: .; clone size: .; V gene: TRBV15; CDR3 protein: CATSRVGNGNTIYF; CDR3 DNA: TGTGCCACCAGCAGAGTGGGAAATGGAAACACCATATATTTT
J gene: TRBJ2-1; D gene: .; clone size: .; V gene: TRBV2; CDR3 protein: CASRFTAGLFYQFF; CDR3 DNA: TGTGCCAGCAGGTTCACCGCTGGACTATTTTACCAGTTCTTC
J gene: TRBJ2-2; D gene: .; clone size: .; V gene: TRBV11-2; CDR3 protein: CASSFDAGYTGELFF; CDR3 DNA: TGTGCCAGCAGCTTCGACGCAGGATACACCGGGGAGCTGTTTTTT
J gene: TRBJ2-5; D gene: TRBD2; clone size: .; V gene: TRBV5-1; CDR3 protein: CASSLSGRAERETQYF; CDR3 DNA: TGCGCCAGCAGCTTGAGCGGGAGGGCCGAACGGGAGACCCAGTACTTC
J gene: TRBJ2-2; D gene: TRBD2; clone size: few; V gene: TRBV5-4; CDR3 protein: CASSFSGGGTGELFF; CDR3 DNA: TGTGCCAGCAGTTTTAGCGGGGGTGGGACCGGGGAGCTGTTTTTT
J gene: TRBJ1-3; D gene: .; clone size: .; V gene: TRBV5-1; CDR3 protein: CASRWGSSGNTIYF; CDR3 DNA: TGCGCCAGCAGATGGGGTTCCTCTGGAAACACCATATATTTT
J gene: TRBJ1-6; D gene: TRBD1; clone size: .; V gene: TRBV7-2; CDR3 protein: CASSEIGQGYSPLHF; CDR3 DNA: TGTGCCAGCAGTGAGATCGGACAGGGTTATTCACCCCTCCACTTT
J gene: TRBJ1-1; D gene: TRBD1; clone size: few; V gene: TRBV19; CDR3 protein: CASGRDRNTEAFF; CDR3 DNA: TGTGCCAGTGGCCGGGACAGGAACACTGAAGCTTTCTTT
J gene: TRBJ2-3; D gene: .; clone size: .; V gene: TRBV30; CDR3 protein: CAWSRRRDPTDTQYF; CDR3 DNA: TGTGCCTGGAGCCGCAGACGGGACCCCACAGATACGCAGTATTTT
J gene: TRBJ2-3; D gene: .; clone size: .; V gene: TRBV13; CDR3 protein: CASSPGVGSPTDTQYF; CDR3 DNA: TGTGCCAGCAGCCCAGGGGTCGGGTCCCCCACAGATACGCAGTATTTT
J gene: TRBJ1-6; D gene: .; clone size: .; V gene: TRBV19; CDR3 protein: CASTSGSYNSPLHF; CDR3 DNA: TGTGCCAGTACCTCCGGCTCCTATAATTCACCCCTCCACTTT
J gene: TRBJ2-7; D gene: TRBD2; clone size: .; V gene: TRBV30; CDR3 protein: CAWSGTSGTYYEQYF; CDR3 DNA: TGTGCCTGGAGTGGGACTAGCGGAACCTACTACGAGCAGTACTTC
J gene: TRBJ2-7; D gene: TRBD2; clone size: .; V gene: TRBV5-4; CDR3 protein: CASSNPTSGGHEQYF; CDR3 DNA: TGTGCCAGCAGCAACCCGACTAGCGGGGGTCACGAGCAGTACTTC
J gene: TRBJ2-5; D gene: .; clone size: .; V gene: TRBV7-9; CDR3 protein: CASSLKIRVSGPQETQYF; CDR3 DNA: TGTGCCAGCAGCTTAAAGATCCGGGTTAGCGGCCCACAAGAGACCCAGTACTTC
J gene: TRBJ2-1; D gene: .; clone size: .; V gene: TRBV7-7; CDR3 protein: CASSLTGSSYNEQFF; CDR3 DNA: TGTGCCAGCAGCTTAACAGGAAGCTCCTACAATGAGCAGTTCTTC
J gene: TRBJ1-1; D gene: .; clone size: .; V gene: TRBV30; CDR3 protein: CAWRNRDGKTEAFF; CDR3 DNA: TGTGCCTGGAGGAACAGGGACGGAAAAACTGAAGCTTTCTTT
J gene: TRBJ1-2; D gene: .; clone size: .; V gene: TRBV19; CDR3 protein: CASSMGGLRPGYTF; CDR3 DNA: TGTGCCAGTAGTATGGGGGGACTACGGCCTGGCTACACCTTC